This T cell receptor (beta chain) was sequenced during a study of monozygotic twins with inflammatory bowel disease. Overall study results and limits: Sharing of clonotypes with others was lower in IBD patients than in healthy twins, and this was especially so with disease activity. Whereas healthy co-twins had higher TCRbeta diversity (inverse Simpson), IBD patients had lower diversity.

As regards this clonotype: Its antigen remains unidentified.

With the 5' RACE reads reprocessed, TCRdb shows one record per CDR3 protein and no DNA. The sample includes 420,000 or so distinct CDR3 sequences. Germline values: CDR1 SGHTA, CDR2 FQGNSA. The CDR3 consists of 14 residues. The rearrangement uses TRBV7-2 and TRBJ2-5. The receptor's source is a human donor with ulcerative colitis or Crohn's disease, or a healthy co-twin of an affected twin (not recorded which). Sequencing was carried out using blood. Here the CDR3 reads CASSLNHGMETQYF.